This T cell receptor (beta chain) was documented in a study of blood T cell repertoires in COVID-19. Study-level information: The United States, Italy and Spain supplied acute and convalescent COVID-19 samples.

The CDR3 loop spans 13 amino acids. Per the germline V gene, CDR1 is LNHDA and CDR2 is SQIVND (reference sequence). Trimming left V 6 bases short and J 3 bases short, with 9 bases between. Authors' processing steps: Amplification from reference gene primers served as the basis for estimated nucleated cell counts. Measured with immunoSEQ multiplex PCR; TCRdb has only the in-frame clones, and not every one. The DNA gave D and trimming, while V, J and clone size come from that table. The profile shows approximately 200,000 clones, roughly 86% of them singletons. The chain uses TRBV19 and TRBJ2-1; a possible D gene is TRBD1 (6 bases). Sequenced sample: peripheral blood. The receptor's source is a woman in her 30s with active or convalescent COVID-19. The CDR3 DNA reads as TGTGCCAGTAGGGGACAACTCTACAATGAGCAGTTCTTC. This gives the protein CASRGQLYNEQFF.